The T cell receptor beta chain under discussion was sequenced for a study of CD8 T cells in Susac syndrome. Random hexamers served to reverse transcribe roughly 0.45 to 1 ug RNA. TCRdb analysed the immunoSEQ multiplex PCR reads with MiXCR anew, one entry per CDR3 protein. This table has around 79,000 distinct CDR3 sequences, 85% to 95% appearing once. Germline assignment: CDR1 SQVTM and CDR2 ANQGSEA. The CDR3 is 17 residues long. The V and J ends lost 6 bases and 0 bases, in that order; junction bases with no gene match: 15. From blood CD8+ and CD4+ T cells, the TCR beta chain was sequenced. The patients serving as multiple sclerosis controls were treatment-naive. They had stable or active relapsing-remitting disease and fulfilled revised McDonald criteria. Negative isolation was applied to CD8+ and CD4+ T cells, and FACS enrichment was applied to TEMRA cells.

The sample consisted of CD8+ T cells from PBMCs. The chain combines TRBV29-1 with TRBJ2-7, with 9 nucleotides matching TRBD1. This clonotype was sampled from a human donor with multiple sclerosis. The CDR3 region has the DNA TGCAGCGTCCAAGCCGGGACAGGGCCCGTGGCCTCCTACGAGCAGTACTTC. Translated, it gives CSVQAGTGPVASYEQYF.